These 26 T cell receptor beta chains were all obtained from the same sample, sequenced in a study of CD8+ T cells in alopecia areata. Treatment here: oral pan-JAK inhibitor, 5-10 mg twice daily. After isolation, RNA underwent reverse transcription to generate cDNA as the sequencing template. Data came from immunoSEQ multiplex PCR; TCRdb stores just in-frame clones and leaves some out. The repertoire holds about 250,000 clones, with 60% as singletons. This specimen was CD4+ T cells sorted from blood, taken at roughly week 52, from a patient treated with tofacitinib. Source of these receptors: a human donor with alopecia areata.

The chain combines TRBV7-3 with TRBJ2-1; D is undetermined. The V end lost 5 bases, the J end lost 7 bases, and 9 bases lay between the germline ends. This CDR3 spans 12 amino acids. Germline lookup yields CDR1 SGHTA and CDR2 FQGTGA. DNA for the CDR3: TGTGCCAGCAGCCGGCCCAGGAATGAGCAGTTCTTC. Its protein product is CASSRPRNEQFF.

The rearrangement uses TRBV30 and TRBJ1-6; D uncertain. This CDR3 has 12 residues. The germline V gene encodes CDR1 GTSNPN and CDR2 SVGIG (reference sequence). V dropped 0 bases and J dropped 10 bases, with 7 bases sitting between them. The CDR3 region is CAWSVTSSPLHF. In DNA, the CDR3 is TGTGCCTGGAGTGTAACCTCCTCACCCCTCCACTTT.

J is TRBJ1-5 and V is TRBV27; D is possibly TRBD1 (5 bases). This CDR3 comprises 14 residues. Deletions cut 3 bases from V and 6 bases from J, with 12 bases between. Germline V CDR1 and CDR2: MNHEY, SMNVEV (reference sequence). CDR3 sequence: CASSFSGRGQPQHF. Here the CDR3 DNA reads TGTGCCAGCAGTTTCTCAGGGCGCGGTCAGCCCCAGCATTTT.

The J gene is TRBJ1-3, the V gene TRBV7-2; TRBD1 matches 8 bases. Germline CDR1 is SGHTA and CDR2 is FQGNSA. This CDR3 has 15 residues. Losses at the gene ends were 2 bases for V and 2 bases for J; bases not matched to a gene: 2. The CDR3 nucleotides are TGTGCCAGCAGCTTATCAGGGGGCACTGGAAACACCATATATTTT. Translation: CASSLSGGTGNTIYF.

The sample holds a few counts of this clone. The sample holds other DNA sequences that translate to the same CDR3. The chain uses TRBV12-5 and TRBJ2-7, with D uncertain. CDR1 LGHNT and CDR2 FRNRAP come from the germline V gene. The germline V and J ends were trimmed by 0 bases and 4 bases, with 1 base remaining between them. The CDR3 is 11 residues long. Here the CDR3 reads CASGLVYEQYF. The DNA for the CDR3 is TGTGCTAGTGGTTTGGTTTACGAGCAGTACTTC.

This chain links TRBV19 with TRBJ1-3; D is unclear. This CDR3 has 15 amino acids. CDR1 and CDR2 from the germline V gene are LNHDA and SQIVND (reference sequence). Trimming took 8 bases from V and 0 from J, leaving 14 bases between them. The CDR3 here is CASGPTELSGNTIYF. CDR3 sequence (DNA): TGTGCCAGTGGACCGACGGAGCTCTCTGGAAACACCATATATTTT.

The gene calls are TRBV29-1 and TRBJ2-7; TRBD1 matches at 7 bases. In germline, CDR1 is SQVTM, CDR2 ANQGSEA. Losses at the gene ends were 8 bases for V and 2 bases for J; bases not matched to a gene: 6. CDR3 length: 12 amino acids. The CDR3 loop is CSTRDSTYEQYF. CDR3 nucleotide sequence: TGCAGCACCCGGGACAGCACCTACGAGCAGTACTTC.

The genes are TRBV15 and TRBJ1-6, with D possibly TRBD1 on 5 matching bases. Looked up from germline, CDR1 is LNHNV and CDR2 is YYDKDF (reference sequence). This CDR3 comprises 15 residues. The V gene lost 1 base and the J gene lost 7 bases, with 11 bases spanning the gap. CDR3 protein: CATSRGRVENSPLHF. The CDR3 nucleotides read TGTGCCACCAGCAGAGGCAGGGTTGAGAATTCACCCCTCCACTTT.

The chain combines TRBV29-1 with TRBJ1-1; D is undetermined. Trimming pared 2 bases from V and 1 base from J, leaving 8 bases between. The CDR3 extends over 13 amino acids. Germline loops: CDR1 SQVTM, CDR2 ANQGSEA. The CDR3 loop reads CSVELHSNTEAFF. The CDR3 bases are TGCAGCGTTGAATTACATTCGAACACTGAAGCTTTCTTT.

This clone was counted between two and nine times. The gene calls are TRBV11-2 and TRBJ1-6, with D possibly TRBD1 on 5 matching bases. This CDR3 is built from 15 residues. Germline V gene sequence: CDR1 SGHAT, CDR2 FQNNGV. The V end was cut by 5 bases, the J end by 7 bases, with 15 bases between. The DNA for the CDR3 is TGTGCCAGCAGCGTGCAGGGAGGTAGCAATTCACCCCTCCACTTT. Its translation: CASSVQGGSNSPLHF. Filled out from reference TRBV11-2 and TRBJ1-6, the complete variable domain reads EAGVAQSPRYKIIEKRQSVAFWCNPISGHATLYWYQQILGQGPKLLIQFQNNGVVDDSQLPKDRFSAERLKGVDSTLKIQPAKLEDSAVYLCASSVQGGSNSPLHFGNGTRLTVT.

The chain links TRBV5-6 to TRBJ2-3; perhaps TRBD1 as D (6 bases). This CDR3 has 17 amino acids. Between the trimmed V and J ends, which lost 0 bases and 1 base, there was a span of 15 bases. Germline V gene lookup returns CDR1 SGHDT and CDR2 YYEEEE. CDR3 DNA: TGTGCCAGCAGCTTGGGCCCATCCAGGGGAGGCACAGATACGCAGTATTTT. The encoded protein is CASSLGPSRGGTDTQYF. Together with reference TRBV5-6 and TRBJ2-3, the CDR3 gives the full variable domain: DAGVTQSPTHLIKTRGQQVTLRCSPKSGHDTVSWYQQALGQGPQFIFQYYEEEERQRGNFPDRFSGHQFPNYSSELNVNALLLGDSALYLCASSLGPSRGGTDTQYFGPGTRLTVL.

The genes are TRBV2 and TRBJ2-1; D might be TRBD2 (5 bases). Germline lookup yields CDR1 SNHLY and CDR2 FYNNEI. With 8 bases removed from V and 9 bases from J, the gap between germline ends came to 11 bases. The CDR3 is made up of 11 amino acids. Here the CDR3 reads CASLLVGEQFF. CDR3 in DNA: TGTGCCAGCTTACTAGTTGGTGAGCAGTTCTTC.

In this sample, this clone turned up a few times. The chain is built from TRBV11-2 and TRBJ1-1; D is unclear. This CDR3 is 14 amino acids long. Trimming shortened V by 0 bases and J by 5 bases, and 10 bases separated the two germline ends. The germline V gene has CDR1 SGHAT and CDR2 FQNNGV. CDR3 amino acids: CASSLDRLGTEAFF. In DNA, the CDR3 is TGTGCCAGCAGCTTAGATCGATTGGGGACTGAAGCTTTCTTT.

The rearrangement uses TRBV29-1 and TRBJ2-3; TRBD1 is a possible D gene (6 bases). This CDR3 has 11 amino acids. Per germline, CDR1 SQVTM and CDR2 ANQGSEA. Here the CDR3 DNA reads TGCAGTGCTGGGGGCCCAGATACGCAGTATTTT. This gives the protein CSAGGPDTQYF.

A word on this clone: At one end, the junction sequence differs from germline, possibly due to a read error. The chain joins TRBV10-3 to TRBJ2-5; 8 bases map to TRBD1. Germline V gene data show CDR1 as ENHRY and CDR2 as SYGVKD. The CDR3 extends over 13 amino acids. The chain's CDR3 is CAISNTIGGQDNF. The CDR3 region has the DNA TGTGCCATCAGTAATACAATCGGGGGACAGGACAACTTC.

The chain's CDR3 is CASSLPSPYNEQFF. The DNA for the CDR3 is TGCGCCAGCAGCTTGCCTAGCCCCTACAATGAGCAGTTCTTC. The chain employs TRBV5-1 and TRBJ2-1; weak D call: TRBD2 (5 bases). The germline CDR1 and CDR2 sequences are SGHRS and YFSETQ. V was trimmed by 1 base and J by 2 bases, leaving 7 bases between them. This CDR3 comprises 14 residues.

The rearrangement links TRBV7-9 to TRBJ2-1; D not certain. Germline V lookup: CDR1 SEHNR, CDR2 FQNEAQ (reference sequence). CDR3 length equals 13 residues. The V gene lost 6 bases and the J gene lost 5 bases, with 11 bases spanning the gap. DNA of the CDR3: TGTGCCAGCAGTGAGTTTCGGGACAATGAGCAGTTCTTC. It encodes CASSEFRDNEQFF. The full variable domain, with the rest looked up from reference TRBV7-9 and TRBJ2-1, is DTGVSQNPRHKITKRGQNVTFRCDPISEHNRLYWYRQTLGQGPEFLTYFQNEAQLEKSRLLSDRFSAERPKGSFSTLEIQRTEQGDSAMYLCASSEFRDNEQFFGPGTRLTVL.

The chain employs TRBV7-2 and TRBJ2-3; 7 nucleotides line up with TRBD1. V gave up 4 bases and J gave up 0 bases; unmatched junction bases: 4. Germline values: CDR1 SGHTA, CDR2 FQGNSA. The CDR3 spans 15 residues. The CDR3 sequence: CASSSQGTSTDTQYF. DNA for the CDR3: TGTGCCAGCAGCTCACAGGGGACAAGCACAGATACGCAGTATTTT.

This chain links TRBV6-5 with TRBJ2-5; D might be TRBD2 (6 bases). The CDR3 is 14 residues long. The V end lost 5 bases, the J end lost 3 bases, and 13 bases lay between the germline ends. CDR1 and CDR2 from the germline V gene are MNHEY and SVGAGI. This chain's CDR3 is CASSRRDKKETQYF. The DNA of the CDR3 is TGTGCCAGCAGTAGGAGGGATAAAAAAGAGACCCAGTACTTC.

The genes are TRBV5-6 and TRBJ2-3, with 8 bases lining up with TRBD1. This CDR3 spans 16 amino acids. Germline trimming cut 3 bases from V and 2 bases from J; bases unmatched to any gene: 8. Germline V gene sequence: CDR1 SGHDT, CDR2 YYEEEE. Here the CDR3 reads CASSSGQGTFTDTQYF. CDR3 DNA: TGTGCCAGCAGCTCTGGACAGGGAACATTCACAGATACGCAGTATTTT.

A few counts support this clone. The chain uses TRBV6-6 and TRBJ2-2, with TRBD1 identical over 7 bases. Germline V gives CDR1 MNHNY, CDR2 SVGAGI (reference sequence). The CDR3 has 15 amino acids. Trimming cost V 7 bases and J 2 bases; bases outside gene matches: 7. CDR3 in DNA: TGTGCCAGCACCCACAGGGGAATCAACACCGGGGAGCTGTTTTTT. Its translation is CASTHRGINTGELFF.

This chain joins TRBV30 and TRBJ1-5, with 7 bases that match TRBD1. This CDR3 region has 14 residues. Germline CDR1 and CDR2: GTSNPN and SVGIG (reference sequence). V gave up 3 bases and J gave up 6 bases; unmatched junction bases: 8. CDR3 residues: CAWSPTGRGQPQHF. The CDR3 nucleotides read TGTGCCTGGAGCCCGACAGGGAGAGGTCAGCCCCAGCATTTT. Based on the CDR3 plus reference TRBV30 and TRBJ1-5, the full variable domain is SQTIHQWPATLVQPVGSPLSLECTVEGTSNPNLYWYRQAAGRGLQLLFYSVGIGQISSEVPQNLSASRPQDRQFILSSKKLLLSDSGFYLCAWSPTGRGQPQHFGDGTRLSIL.

The V and J genes are TRBV7-3 and TRBJ2-1; unclear D gene. Germline V gene sequence: CDR1 SGHTA, CDR2 FQGTGA. V was shortened by 2 bases and J by 5 bases, with 7 bases between the two germline ends. This CDR3 region has 13 residues. In DNA form, the CDR3 reads TGTGCCAGCAGCTTAGTCAGCCACAATGAGCAGTTCTTC. Amino acids: CASSLVSHNEQFF.

The CDR3: CASSTDFANTGELFF. CDR3 DNA: TGTGCCAGCAGTACTGACTTCGCGAACACCGGGGAGCTGTTTTTT. V and J are TRBV25-1 and TRBJ2-2; D ambiguous. Trimming took 5 bases from V and 0 from J, leaving 10 bases between them. CDR1 is MGHDK and CDR2 is SYGVNS in the germline V gene. This CDR3 comprises 15 residues.

Regarding this clone: The same CDR3 can be traced to other DNA sequences in this sample. The V call is TRBV29-1, the J call TRBJ2-7, with D unresolved. Germline CDR1 is SQVTM and CDR2 is ANQGSEA. Trimming stripped 2 bases from V and 4 bases from J, with 6 bases between. The CDR3 is 11 residues long. CDR3 region: CSVEMGYEQYF. The CDR3 nucleotides read TGCAGCGTTGAAATGGGGTACGAGCAGTACTTC.

The chain couples TRBV19 to TRBJ2-1; 7 bases fit TRBD1. V lost 3 bases and J lost 1; bases outside the gene matches: 6. This CDR3 comprises 16 residues. Germline CDR1 is LNHDA and CDR2 is SQIVND (reference sequence). CDR3 sequence: CASSIAVRGSYNEQFF. The CDR3 nucleotides are TGTGCCAGTAGTATCGCTGTCAGGGGGTCCTACAATGAGCAGTTCTTC.